Listed below are T cell receptor beta chains from one sample, sequenced in a study of blood T cell repertoires in COVID-19. Clones were sequenced by immunoSEQ multiplex PCR, and TCRdb holds only the in-frame ones, with some missing. Of around 250,000 clones in the sample, more than 85% are singletons; the top ten hold about 4%. Sequenced: PBMCs or T cells enriched from blood (not recorded which). Every receptor here comes from a woman in her twenties or thirties who had recovered from COVID-19. Each CDR3 is given without its conserved first and last residue. Size is omitted from some rows. Given values are once, few, many or a class for expanded clones.

J	length	V	size	CDR3
TRBJ2-3	13	TRBV7-2	once	ASSWKRDVTDTQY
TRBJ1-2	12	TRBV4-2	.	ASSQGAGGNGYT
TRBJ2-2	14	TRBV5-5	.	ASSQGLARGTGELF
TRBJ1-3	12	TRBV6-5	.	ASSSKTGGNTIY
TRBJ2-2	14	TRBV28	.	ASSTTGGVRPGELF
TRBJ1-2	15	TRBV18	.	ASFIVRGRLYQYGYT
TRBJ1-6	15	TRBV5-1	.	ASSLGGQGATGSPLH
TRBJ1-4	12	TRBV19	once	ASRDRGNSEKLF
TRBJ1-5	12	TRBV7-2	few	ASSTGTVNQPQH
TRBJ1-2	11	TRBV28	.	ASSFARVRGYT
TRBJ2-2	14	TRBV11-2	.	ASSLTGPRGTGELF
TRBJ2-2	16	TRBV9	.	ASSAGLARRRDTGELF
TRBJ2-1	15	TRBV11-2	.	ASRPSPLARRYNEQF
TRBJ2-1	12	TRBV29-1	.	SVALAGVGNEQF
TRBJ1-1	13	TRBV7-9	.	ASSPGERLNTEAF
TRBJ1-3	13	TRBV29-1	.	SVVLRHLRGNTIY
TRBJ2-1	14	TRBV19	.	ASRSQRESSYNEQF
TRBJ1-1	13	TRBV9	.	ASSVAGHRNTEAF
TRBJ2-5	14	TRBV28	.	ASSLGRGSRQETQY
TRBJ1-5	13	TRBV28	.	ASSTGGNGNQPQH
TRBJ1-6	12	TRBV27	.	ASSLGQGNSPLH
TRBJ1-1	11	TRBV11-3	.	ASSLKADTEAF
TRBJ2-1	14	TRBV5-1	once	ASSRGTSGGFNEQF
TRBJ1-2	16	TRBV21-1	.	ARWDGRHAGPTNYGYT
TRBJ2-3	14	TRBV3-1/TRBV3-2	.	ASSQGLAGAGGRQY
TRBJ1-5	14	TRBV28	.	ASLSSGQGANQPQH
TRBJ2-1	12	TRBV3-1/TRBV3-2	.	ASSQELGGNEQF
TRBJ1-1	14	TRBV18	few	ASSPKVWDSNTEAF
TRBJ1-1	11	TRBV3-1/TRBV3-2	.	ASSQPQTAEAF
TRBJ2-7	12	TRBV5-6	.	ASSSTRQAYEQY
TRBJ1-1	12	TRBV7-2	.	ASSRDRGWTEAF
TRBJ2-1	15	TRBV28	.	ASSPPGATGAYNEQF
TRBJ2-7	13	TRBV28	few	ASRGRRTSSYEQY
TRBJ2-1	9	TRBV19	.	ASSISDYRI
TRBJ1-1	11	TRBV18	.	ASSAAGNTEAF
TRBJ1-6	12	TRBV24-1	once	ATSDSTYNSPLH
TRBJ1-2	9	TRBV30	once	ASGTAYGYT
TRBJ2-1	14	TRBV9	.	ASSVGRSGRLNEQF
TRBJ1-6	13	TRBV7-3	few	ASSLESSYNSPLH
TRBJ2-5	14	TRBV5-1	.	ASSTRGTSGRETQY
TRBJ1-2	14	TRBV4-3	.	ASSQDARGGEGGYT
TRBJ2-2	13	TRBV5-6	.	ASSLGAGNTGELF
TRBJ1-4	14	TRBV7-2	few	ASSLSQGATNEKLF
TRBJ2-7	13	TRBV28	.	ASSGLAERIYEQY
TRBJ1-5	14	TRBV5-1	.	ASSLGDRGIDQPQH
TRBJ1-6	11	TRBV11-2	.	ASSLVLESPLH
TRBJ1-6	13	TRBV5-5	.	ASSSSGTGDPPLH
TRBJ1-5	11	TRBV5-4	.	ASSMDRDQPQH
TRBJ2-7	9	TRBV25-1	.	ASSARYEQY
TRBJ2-2	13	TRBV15	.	ATSRRTGNTGELF
TRBJ1-5	9	TRBV20-1	.	SAQGPQPQH